Presented here are 14 T cell receptor beta chains from one specimen sequenced in a study of breast tumors, draining lymph nodes, adjacent tissues. TCRdb re-derived calls from the multiplex PCR reads in MiXCR, one entry per CDR3 protein. Here the sample spans some 200,000 distinct CDR3 sequences, approximately 30% being singletons. Breast cancer patients provided tissue from their axillary draining lymph nodes. Material: axillary lymph node tissue. These TCRs come from a female donor with breast cancer. Some clones in this sample may be carry-over from other donors' samples.

The gene calls are TRBV6-2 or TRBV6-3 and TRBJ1-5, with 7 bases aligning to TRBD1. Germline CDR1 and CDR2: MNHEY and SVGEGT. The CDR3 sequence is 15 residues long. J gave up 4 bases and V 7 bases, and 10 bases lay outside the gene matches. The CDR3 is CASTATGMLNQPQHF. The CDR3 nucleotides read TGTGCCAGCACTGCGACAGGGATGTTAAATCAGCCCCAGCATTTT.

The J gene is TRBJ1-4, the V gene TRBV29-1, with D possibly matching TRBD1 (5 bases). The CDR3 length is 12 residues. V lost 6 bases and J 9 bases, leaving 14 bases between the germline ends. The germline V gene encodes CDR1 SQVTM and CDR2 ANQGSEA. The CDR3 reads CSVGQEYKKLFF. The CDR3 region has the DNA TGCAGCGTGGGGCAGGAGTACAAAAAACTGTTTTTT.

The chain employs TRBV7-6 and TRBJ2-4; 7 nucleotides line up with TRBD1. This CDR3 is 16 amino acids long. The ends lost 8 bases at V and 0 bases at J; junction bases unmatched: 10. Germline V gene lookup returns CDR1 SGHVS and CDR2 FNYEAQ. The chain's CDR3 is CASSPPGQPAKNIQYF. The CDR3 coding sequence is TGTGCCAGCTCACCTCCGGGACAGCCAGCCAAAAACATTCAGTACTTC.

This clonotype was seen repeatedly, ten times or more. The chain employs TRBV6-1 and TRBJ2-3; D might be TRBD2 (5 bases). Per germline, CDR1 MNHNS and CDR2 SASEGT. CDR3 length: 14 amino acids. Deletions cut 1 base from V and 9 bases from J, with 14 bases between. CDR3 protein: CASSEGSVGGTQYF. CDR3 coding DNA: TGTGCCAGCAGTGAAGGCTCGGTAGGCGGGACGCAGTATTTT.

Ten or more counts support this clonotype. V usage is TRBV15 and J usage is TRBJ2-2; D ambiguous. The CDR3 spans 13 residues. The V gene's germline CDR1 is LNHNV and CDR2 YYDKDF (reference sequence). The germline V and J ends were trimmed by 0 bases and 3 bases, with 2 bases remaining between them. Written as DNA, the CDR3 is TGTGCCACCAGCAGAGATCACACCGGGGAGCTGTTTTTT. Amino acids: CATSRDHTGELFF.

This clonotype was recorded many times. The J gene is TRBJ2-7, the V gene TRBV20-1; TRBD2 matches at 14 bases. Germline loops: CDR1 DFQATT, CDR2 SNEGSKA (reference sequence). V lost 6 bases to trimming and J lost 3 bases; unmatched junction nucleotides: 10. The CDR3 totals 16 residues. The DNA for the CDR3 is TGCAGTGCCGCCGGGACTAGCGGGAGAGCCGGCTACGAGCAGTACTTC. It is translated as CSAAGTSGRAGYEQYF.

As concerns this clonotype: A much larger clone differs by one base, so this may be a read error. The V and J genes are TRBV20-1 and TRBJ1-2; D might be TRBD1 (6 bases). This CDR3 comprises 14 residues. Germline CDR1 and CDR2: DFQATT and SNEGSKA (reference sequence). Here the CDR3 DNA reads TGCAGTGCTAGAGATGGGGGCAGAAACTATGGCTACGCCTTC. As protein: CSARDGGRNYGYAF.

This clonotype was picked up many times. The gene calls are TRBV13 and TRBJ2-3; a weak D match, TRBD2 (6 bases). Germline CDR1 PRHDT, CDR2 FYEKMQ (reference sequence). With 3 bases removed from V and 3 bases from J, the gap between germline ends came to 10 bases. The CDR3 loop spans 14 amino acids. The CDR3, as DNA: TGTGCCAGCAGCTTCTCGGGGGATACAGATACGCAGTATTTT. Its translation: CASSFSGDTDTQYF.

Turning to this clonotype: The germline gene is not matched at one end of the junction; a read error may be the cause. The chain combines TRBV15 with TRBJ2-7, with TRBD1 identical over 7 bases. The CDR3 runs 15 residues. Per the germline V gene, CDR1 is LNHNV and CDR2 is YYDKDF (reference sequence). CDR3 in amino acids: CATSREGGSGYEQYF. Here the CDR3 DNA reads TGCGCCACCAGCAGAGAAGGGGGCTCGGGATACGAGCAGTACTTC.

The chain couples TRBV2 to TRBJ1-1, with D tentatively TRBD1 (5 bases). Trimming removed 9 bases from V and 3 bases from J, with 11 bases in between. The CDR3 is 12 amino acids. Looked up from germline, CDR1 is SNHLY and CDR2 is FYNNEI. CDR3 sequence: CASARDYTEAFF. CDR3 coding DNA: TGTGCCAGTGCCAGGGATTACACTGAAGCTTTCTTT. Based on the CDR3 plus reference TRBV2 and TRBJ1-1, the full variable domain is EPEVTQTPSHQVTQMGQEVILRCVPISNHLYFYWYRQILGQKVEFLVSFYNNEISEKSEIFDDQFSVERPDGSNFTLKIRSTKLEDSAMYFCASARDYTEAFFGQGTRLTVV.

The genes are TRBV2 and TRBJ2-3; 9 nucleotides match TRBD2. The trim removed 5 bases at V and 6 bases at J, leaving 3 bases unmatched. The V gene's germline CDR1 is SNHLY and CDR2 FYNNEI. CDR3 length: 13 amino acids. Here the CDR3 reads CASSRTSGDTQYF. The CDR3 nucleotides are TGTGCCAGCAGTCGCACTAGCGGGGATACGCAGTATTTT. The full variable domain, in which reference TRBV2 and TRBJ2-3 provide the parts outside the CDR3, is EPEVTQTPSHQVTQMGQEVILRCVPISNHLYFYWYRQILGQKVEFLVSFYNNEISEKSEIFDDQFSVERPDGSNFTLKIRSTKLEDSAMYFCASSRTSGDTQYFGPGTRLTVL.

The table lists this clonotype with a few counts. A read error may be the cause here, since a much bigger clone is one base away. The chain links TRBV5-4 to TRBJ1-2; D gene unclear. The CDR3 spans 12 residues. Looked up from germline, CDR1 is SGHNT and CDR2 is YYREEE (reference sequence). The ends were cut back, 2 bases at V and 7 bases at J, with 9 bases in the middle. CDR3 in DNA: TGTGCCAGCAGCTTTGGACGGTCTGGCTACACCTTC. Protein sequence: CASSFGRSGYTF.

This clonotype was detected ten times or more. The gene calls are TRBV20-1 and TRBJ1-5, with a weak D call TRBD1 (5 bases). Trimming shortened V by 4 bases and J by 1 base, and 17 bases separated the two germline ends. Germline V gene sequence: CDR1 DFQATT, CDR2 SNEGSKA (reference sequence). This CDR3 contains 16 residues. The CDR3 DNA sequence: TGCAGTGCTACCTTTTTAGGGGTTGTAAGCAATCAGCCCCAGCATTTT. It specifies CSATFLGVVSNQPQHF.

In the case of this clonotype: Just one base apart from a much larger clone, this may be a read error. The chain joins TRBV2 to TRBJ2-7; perhaps TRBD2 as D (6 bases). The germline V gene encodes CDR1 SNHLY and CDR2 FYNNEI. CDR3 length: 14 amino acids. As DNA, the CDR3 is TGTGCCAGCAGTGCCGGGACTGTTCCCTACGGGCAGTACTTC. It translates to CASSAGTVPYGQYF. The complete variable domain, with remaining parts taken from reference TRBV2 and TRBJ2-7, reads EPEVTQTPSHQVTQMGQEVILRCVPISNHLYFYWYRQILGQKVEFLVSFYNNEISEKSEIFDDQFSVERPDGSNFTLKIRSTKLEDSAMYFCASSAGTVPYGQYFGPGTRLTVT.